What follows are 28 T cell receptor beta chains derived from one specimen sequenced in a study of cytomegalovirus exposure and HLA in healthy donors. The PCR ran on 60 Vbeta and 13 Jbeta primers. Libraries were prepared by immunoSEQ multiplex PCR; TCRdb keeps only in-frame clonotypes and omits some of them. Among over 110,000 clones listed, approximately 80% were seen once. The sample taken for sequencing was PBMCs. The receptor set was obtained from a middle-aged man in good health and CMV-seronegative.

The chain combines TRBV27 with TRBJ2-3; 10 nucleotides match TRBD1. With V trimmed by 1 base and J by 4 bases, 5 bases remained unmatched. The germline CDR1 and CDR2 sequences are MNHEY and SMNVEV (reference sequence). The CDR3 contains 16 residues. CDR3 coding DNA: TGTGCCAGCAGTTTATTTTTGGGACAGGGGTCAGATACGCAGTATTTT. Protein sequence: CASSLFLGQGSDTQYF.

The genes are TRBV7-2 and TRBJ2-5, with a possible D match to TRBD2 (6 bases). The V end was cut by 1 base, the J end by 2 bases, with 17 bases between. Germline CDR1 reads SGHTA; CDR2 reads FQGNSA. The length of the CDR3 is 17 residues. In nucleotides, the CDR3 is TGTGCCAGCAGCTTAGTGGGTACGGGGAGCGGGCAAGAGACCCAGTACTTC. This codes for CASSLVGTGSGQETQYF.

The chain employs TRBV5-1 and TRBJ1-1; TRBD1 matches at 10 bases. After removal of 9 bases from V and 5 bases from J, the junction contained 7 bases not matched to a gene. This CDR3 comprises 13 residues. In germline, CDR1 is SGHRS, CDR2 YFSETQ. The chain's CDR3 is CATDTGQGTEAFF. CDR3 sequence (DNA): TGCGCCACCGATACGGGACAGGGGACTGAAGCTTTCTTT.

The rearrangement joins TRBV28 to TRBJ1-4, with unresolved D. Deletions cut 5 bases from V and 5 bases from J, with 15 bases between. CDR1 MDHEN and CDR2 SYDVKM come from the germline V gene. CDR3 length: 15 residues. CDR3 bases: TGTGCCAGCAGTACTTTTATTAGCCTGAATGAAAAACTGTTTTTT. Its protein is CASSTFISLNEKLFF.

This clone was counted once. V usage is TRBV19 and J usage is TRBJ1-1; 8 nucleotides match TRBD1. Germline V gene sequence: CDR1 LNHDA, CDR2 SQIVND (reference sequence). Unmatched junction bases numbered 10, after V lost 2 bases and J lost 5 bases. The CDR3 has 16 amino acids. The CDR3: CASSIRQGLKGTEAFF. The CDR3 nucleotides read TGTGCCAGTAGTATAAGACAGGGGCTAAAGGGGACTGAAGCTTTCTTT. Filled out from reference TRBV19 and TRBJ1-1, the complete variable domain reads DGGITQSPKYLFRKEGQNVTLSCEQNLNHDAMYWYRQDPGQGLRLIYYSQIVNDFQKGDIAEGYSVSREKKESFPLTVTSAQKNPTAFYLCASSIRQGLKGTEAFFGQGTRLTVV.

This rearrangement joins TRBV15 to TRBJ2-7, with 7 bases lining up with TRBD1. The junction had 6 bases not matched to a gene; V was cut back by 2 bases and J by 2 bases. CDR1 LNHNV and CDR2 YYDKDF come from the germline V gene (reference sequence). The CDR3 runs to 15 residues. The DNA for the CDR3 is TGTGCCACCAGCAGACAAACAGGGGCTACCTACGAGCAGTACTTC. Encoded protein: CATSRQTGATYEQYF.

There are a few counts of this clone. The chain couples TRBV6-5 to TRBJ1-1; 7 bases align to TRBD1. This CDR3 is built from 13 residues. Germline V CDR1 and CDR2: MNHEY, SVGAGI. J lost 4 bases, V lost 7 bases, and 6 bases had no gene match. The CDR3 region is CASIEGAGTEAFF. In DNA, the CDR3 is TGTGCCAGCATTGAGGGGGCGGGCACTGAAGCTTTCTTT.

Regarding this clone: Additional DNA sequences in this sample encode the identical CDR3. V and J are TRBV7-2 and TRBJ2-3; 9 bases map to TRBD1. The V gene end was trimmed by 1 base and the J gene end by 4 bases; junction bases not matched to a gene: 3. The CDR3 is 15 amino acids. Germline V CDR1 and CDR2: SGHTA, FQGNSA. CDR3 bases: TGTGCCAGCAGCTTAGTCGGACAGGGGTCAGATACGCAGTATTTT. Its protein is CASSLVGQGSDTQYF.

The chain uses TRBV7-8 and TRBJ1-1; tentative D call: TRBD1 (6 bases). V gave up 4 bases and J gave up 4 bases, with 10 bases separating them. The CDR3 length is 13 residues. Germline V gene lookup returns CDR1 SGHVS and CDR2 FQNEAQ. The CDR3 DNA follows: TGTGCCAGCAGCTCACTGGACAGCACTGAAGCTTTCTTT. Its translation: CASSSLDSTEAFF.

This clone was counted a single time. This chain joins TRBV28 and TRBJ1-3, with D possibly being TRBD1 (5 bases). The CDR3 is 13 residues long. V lost 7 bases, J lost 0 bases, and 7 bases lay in between. Germline CDR1 MDHEN, CDR2 SYDVKM. The CDR3 DNA follows: TGTGCCAGCACCAGGGTCTCTGGAAACACCATATATTTT. This gives the protein CASTRVSGNTIYF.

V gene TRBV7-2 combines with J gene TRBJ2-3, with unresolved D. The CDR3 has 12 amino acids. Per germline, CDR1 SGHTA and CDR2 FQGNSA. The V end lost 5 bases, the J end lost 4 bases, and 7 bases lay between the germline ends. CDR3 in DNA: TGTGCCAGCAGCCCTCCAGCAGATACGCAGTATTTT. Protein sequence: CASSPPADTQYF.

This rearrangement joins TRBV18 to TRBJ2-7, with 7 bases matching TRBD1. The germline CDR1 and CDR2 sequences are KGHSH and LQKENI. With V trimmed by 7 bases and J by 3 bases, 6 bases remained unmatched. This CDR3 comprises 13 residues. CDR3 DNA: TGTGCCAGCTTTCCGGACAGGAGCTACGAGCAGTACTTC. This codes for CASFPDRSYEQYF.

V gene TRBV18 combines with J gene TRBJ2-5; TRBD2 matches 8 bases. Germline loops: CDR1 KGHSH, CDR2 LQKENI. CDR3 size: 15 residues. After removal of 4 bases from V and 0 bases from J, the junction contained 4 bases not matched to a gene. In DNA, the CDR3 is TGTGCCAGCTCACGAGCGGGGGTGTACCAAGAGACCCAGTACTTC. Its protein product is CASSRAGVYQETQYF.

V and J are TRBV4-1 and TRBJ1-2; TRBD1 might be the D (5 bases). Deletions cut 5 bases from V and 5 bases from J, with 21 bases between. Germline V lookup: CDR1 MGHRA, CDR2 YSYEKL. CDR3 length: 16 residues. As DNA, the CDR3 is TGCGCCAGCAGCGGCCAAATCAGGGCTCCCAGGTATGGCTACACCTTC. Amino acids: CASSGQIRAPRYGYTF.

This clone has just one count. The gene calls are TRBV10-1 and TRBJ2-1; maybe TRBD2 (6 bases). This CDR3 comprises 13 residues. V lost 5 bases and J lost 12, with 17 bases in between. In germline, CDR1 is WNHNN, CDR2 SYGVQD (reference sequence). Here the CDR3 DNA reads TGCGCCAGCAGTCTTAGCGGTGATGTTGGGCAGTTCTTC. Translating it yields CASSLSGDVGQFF.

V gene TRBV27 combines with J gene TRBJ1-1; D is uncertain. The CDR3 has 16 amino acids. Germline loops: CDR1 MNHEY, CDR2 SMNVEV (reference sequence). Between the trimmed V and J ends, which lost 3 bases and 5 bases, there was a span of 19 bases. CDR3 sequence: CASSFQLGVGETEAFF. The CDR3 DNA sequence: TGTGCCAGCAGTTTTCAGCTTGGGGTGGGAGAGACTGAAGCTTTCTTT.

This clone was seen more than once but under ten times. This chain connects TRBV19 to TRBJ1-5; 11 nucleotides agree with TRBD1. The CDR3 is 18 residues long. CDR1 and CDR2 (germline): LNHDA, SQIVND (reference sequence). V shed 0 bases, J shed 1 base, and the junction held 5 bases outside the gene matches. The CDR3 reads CASSIDGQGAVSNQPQHF. The CDR3 coding sequence is TGTGCCAGTAGTATAGATGGACAGGGGGCGGTGAGCAATCAGCCCCAGCATTTT.

The chain recombines TRBV28 with TRBJ1-1; 11 bases are shared with TRBD1. Germline V lookup: CDR1 MDHEN, CDR2 SYDVKM. This CDR3 has 13 amino acids. J was trimmed by 10 bases and V by 2 bases; bases with no gene match: 3. The CDR3 region has the DNA TGTGCCAGCAGTTTAACGGGACAGGGGGGAGCTTTCTTT. Translated, it gives CASSLTGQGGAFF.

This clone was seen a few times. V is TRBV27 and J is TRBJ2-5; 8 positions agree with TRBD1. CDR1 MNHEY and CDR2 SMNVEV come from the germline V gene (reference sequence). After removal of 4 bases from V and 5 bases from J, the junction contained 12 bases not matched to a gene. The CDR3 is made up of 16 amino acids. The CDR3 sequence: CASSSRGTGHRETQYF. In nucleotides, the CDR3 is TGTGCCAGCAGTTCCCGCGGGACAGGTCATCGGGAGACCCAGTACTTC.

The J gene is TRBJ2-1, the V gene TRBV18, with TRBD2 matching over 9 bases. The V segment lost 3 bases and the J segment 10 bases; nucleotides outside the gene matches: 7. CDR1 is KGHSH, CDR2 LQKENI, per germline. The CDR3 spans 14 residues. The CDR3 protein is CASSPSSGVGEQFF. For the CDR3, the DNA is TGTGCCAGCTCACCCTCTAGCGGGGTTGGCGAGCAGTTCTTC.

The chain carries TRBV28 and TRBJ1-2, with D uncertain. There are 10 residues in the CDR3. Trimming took 8 bases from V and 7 from J, leaving 8 bases between them. Germline CDR1 MDHEN, CDR2 SYDVKM. The CDR3 reads CASYRVGYTF. The CDR3 coding sequence is TGTGCCAGCTACCGAGTTGGCTACACCTTC.

This clone was seen a single time. The chain combines TRBV5-4 with TRBJ2-5, with D tentatively TRBD1 (5 bases). The V end lost 0 bases, the J end lost 1 base, and 7 bases lay between the germline ends. The CDR3 runs to 14 residues. Germline V gene lookup returns CDR1 SGHNT and CDR2 YYREEE (reference sequence). The DNA for the CDR3 is TGTGCCAGCAGCTTGGGTGGGGCCCAAGAGACCCAGTACTTC. Protein sequence: CASSLGGAQETQYF.

This clone came up a few times. V and J are TRBV5-1 and TRBJ2-7; D is ambiguous. The V gene lost 1 base and the J gene lost 2 bases, with 7 bases spanning the gap. This CDR3 region has 13 residues. Germline assignment: CDR1 SGHRS and CDR2 YFSETQ. CDR3 sequence: CASSLNAAYEQYF. The CDR3 DNA sequence: TGCGCCAGCAGCTTGAACGCAGCCTACGAGCAGTACTTC. Based on the CDR3 plus reference TRBV5-1 and TRBJ2-7, the full variable domain is KAGVTQTPRYLIKTRGQQVTLSCSPISGHRSVSWYQQTPGQGLQFLFEYFSETQRNKGNFPGRFSGRQFSNSRSEMNVSTLELGDSALYLCASSLNAAYEQYFGPGTRLTVT.

A note on this clone: One end of the junction varies from germline; a read error may be responsible. This sample includes further DNA sequences coding for the same CDR3. The chain combines TRBV6-6 with TRBJ2-1, with a weak D call TRBD2 (7 bases). Germline V gene data show CDR1 as MNHNY and CDR2 as SVGAGI (reference sequence). This CDR3 has 16 residues. CDR3 sequence: CASSPRGAGSYNEQFF. CDR3 in DNA: TGCGCCAGCAGTCCTCGGGGGGCGGGGTCCTACAATGAGCAGTTCTTC.

This chain joins TRBV4-3 and TRBJ1-1; D is uncertain. CDR3 length equals 11 residues. Germline loops: CDR1 LGHNA, CDR2 YSLEER. V gave up 2 bases and J gave up 9 bases, with 7 bases separating them. The CDR3 protein is CASSQNRQAFF. The CDR3 bases are TGCGCCAGCAGCCAAAACAGACAAGCTTTCTTT.

This clone was picked up a small number of times. Additional DNA sequences in this sample encode the identical CDR3. This rearrangement joins TRBV11-2 to TRBJ1-5, with 7 bases that match TRBD1. J lost 5 bases, V lost 1 base, and 2 bases had no gene match. The length of the CDR3 is 14 residues. Germline assignment: CDR1 SGHAT and CDR2 FQNNGV. The chain's CDR3 is CASSLGQGHQPQHF. In DNA, the CDR3 is TGTGCCAGCAGCTTAGGACAGGGCCATCAGCCCCAGCATTTT. The entire variable domain, with the rest obtained from reference TRBV11-2 and TRBJ1-5, is as follows: EAGVAQSPRYKIIEKRQSVAFWCNPISGHATLYWYQQILGQGPKLLIQFQNNGVVDDSQLPKDRFSAERLKGVDSTLKIQPAKLEDSAVYLCASSLGQGHQPQHFGDGTRLSIL.

The J gene is TRBJ2-3, the V gene TRBV10-3; 13 nucleotides align to TRBD2. This CDR3 has 15 amino acids. Germline values: CDR1 ENHRY, CDR2 SYGVKD. The J segment lost 4 bases and the V segment lost 10 bases, leaving 8 bases of the junction unmatched. The CDR3, as DNA: TGTGCCACGAGACTAGCGGGGGGACCCTCAGATACGCAGTATTTT. It translates to CATRLAGGPSDTQYF.

The V gene is TRBV25-1, the J gene TRBJ1-2; TRBD1 aligns across 8 bases. CDR3 size: 14 residues. The J segment lost 8 bases and the V segment lost 3 bases, leaving 8 bases of the junction unmatched. Germline CDR1 reads MGHDK; CDR2 reads SYGVNS. The CDR3 DNA sequence: TGTGCCAGCAGTGAGCATCAGGGGGCGCAAGGCTACACCTTC. Its protein product is CASSEHQGAQGYTF.